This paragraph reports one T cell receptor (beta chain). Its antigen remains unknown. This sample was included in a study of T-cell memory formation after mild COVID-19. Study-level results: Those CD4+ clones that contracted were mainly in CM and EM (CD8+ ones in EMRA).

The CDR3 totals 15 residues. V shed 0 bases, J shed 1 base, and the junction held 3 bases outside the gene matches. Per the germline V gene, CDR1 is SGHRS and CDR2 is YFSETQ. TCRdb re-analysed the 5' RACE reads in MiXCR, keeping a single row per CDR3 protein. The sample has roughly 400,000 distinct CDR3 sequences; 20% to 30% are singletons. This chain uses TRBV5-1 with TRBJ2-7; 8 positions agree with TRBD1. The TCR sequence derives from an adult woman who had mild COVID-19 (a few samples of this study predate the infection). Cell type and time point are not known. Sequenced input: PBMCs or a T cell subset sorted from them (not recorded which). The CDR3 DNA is TGCGCCAGCAGCTTGGTGGACAGGGTGTCCTACGAGCAGTACTTC. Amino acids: CASSLVDRVSYEQYF.